The 3 T cell receptor beta chains below all came from one sample that was sequenced in a study of blood T cell repertoires in COVID-19. TCRdb's copy holds only in-frame clones and misses some; the assay was immunoSEQ multiplex PCR. Of under 250,000 clones in the sample, 65% to 85% were seen once. Specimen: PBMCs or T cells enriched from blood (not recorded which). The receptors originated from a man aged 25-45 years with acute COVID-19.

The chain recombines TRBV6-5 with TRBJ2-7, with D unresolved. The germline V gene encodes CDR1 MNHEY and CDR2 SVGAGI. V was clipped by 8 bases and J by 3 bases, with 17 bases between them. The CDR3 is 14 amino acids. The CDR3 sequence: CASHHPTNYYEQYF. CDR3 coding DNA: TGTGCCAGCCACCACCCCACAAACTACTACGAGCAGTACTTC.

The chain recombines TRBV7-9 with TRBJ1-1; TRBD1 matches at 9 bases. The CDR3 runs to 12 residues. Trimming took 1 base from V and 11 from J; bases not matched to a gene: 2. The germline V gene encodes CDR1 SEHNR and CDR2 FQNEAQ (reference sequence). The DNA of the CDR3 is TGTGCCAGCAGCTTAGGGACAGGGGAGGCTTTCTTT. Translating it yields CASSLGTGEAFF.

The CDR3: CASSSAAKNTEAFF. The CDR3 DNA reads TGTGCCAGCAGTTCAGCAGCGAAGAACACTGAAGCTTTCTTT. The chain employs TRBV28 and TRBJ1-1; D is ambiguous. V lost 4 bases, J lost 1 base, and 10 bases lay in between. This CDR3 comprises 14 residues. Germline lookup yields CDR1 MDHEN and CDR2 SYDVKM.